A selection of T cell receptor beta chains follows, all from one sample in a study of T-cell reconstitution after alpha-beta-depleted transplantation in children. TCRdb called the PCR reads again in MiXCR, with one record for every CDR3 protein. The sample holds fewer than 400,000 distinct CDR3 sequences, roughly 22% seen once. The material sequenced was PBMCs from the stem cell graft donor, taken from the stem cell graft. The receptor source for this set is a human donor who donated a stem cell graft to a child with acute myeloid leukemia. The CDR3 runs from the conserved cysteine through the conserved F or W. Each record gives: J gene, clone size, D gene, V gene, CDR3 protein, CDR3 DNA. The D gene is left open where the match is weak. Clone sizes are given selectively: once, few, many, or a class where the clone is expanded.

>TRBJ2-1|many|NA|TRBV5-1
CASSLNRGSYNEQFF
TGCGCCAGCAGCTTGAATCGGGGCTCCTACAATGAGCAGTTCTTC
>TRBJ1-3|few|NA|TRBV5-4
CASSLGVRDPSHF
TGTGCCAGCAGCTTGGGGGTCCGGGATCCATCACATTTT
>TRBJ2-2|NA|NA|TRBV25-1
CASSSVQGGHTGELFF
TGTGCCAGCAGTAGCGTACAGGGGGGGCACACCGGGGAGCTGTTTTTT
>TRBJ2-7|NA|TRBD1|TRBV6-1
CANSPGQGYEQYF
TGTGCCAACTCTCCGGGACAGGGTTACGAGCAGTACTTC
>TRBJ2-1|many|TRBD2|TRBV7-2
CASSPLGLATNEQFF
TGTGCCAGCAGCCCACTAGGACTAGCCACCAATGAGCAGTTCTTC
>TRBJ2-7|NA|NA|TRBV5-1
CASSLGAGVYEQYF
TGCGCCAGCAGCTTGGGGGCAGGGGTGTATGAGCAGTACTTC
>TRBJ2-7|NA|NA|TRBV12-3/TRBV12-4
CACSLAASLSTSSYEQYF
TGTGCCTGCAGTTTAGCGGCTAGCCTGTCGACGTCCTCCTACGAGCAGTACTTC
>TRBJ2-7|few|NA|TRBV5-1
CASSFARGGYEQYF
TGCGCCAGCAGCTTCGCCAGGGGAGGGTACGAGCAGTACTTC
>TRBJ1-2|NA|NA|TRBV12-3/TRBV12-4
CASSLTRYGYTF
TGTGCCAGCAGTTTGACTCGCTATGGCTACACCTTC
>TRBJ1-5|few|TRBD1|TRBV10-3
CAISEDLQGMKPQHF
TGTGCCATCAGTGAAGACCTACAGGGGATGAAACCCCAGCATTTT
>TRBJ2-7|few|NA|TRBV6-1
CASRTGTGTYEQYF
TGTGCCAGCAGAACGGGCACAGGGACATACGAGCAGTACTTC
>TRBJ2-1|NA|TRBD2|TRBV27
CASTQRGDNEQFF
TGTGCCAGCACCCAGCGGGGGGACAATGAGCAGTTCTTC
>TRBJ2-1|NA|TRBD2|TRBV7-2
CASSVLAEPYNEQFF
TGTGCCAGCAGCGTACTAGCGGAGCCCTACAATGAGCAGTTCTTC
>TRBJ2-1|NA|NA|TRBV5-1
CASSNRDMGNNEQFF
TGCGCCAGCAGCAACCGGGACATGGGAAACAATGAGCAGTTCTTC
>TRBJ2-3|many|NA|TRBV10-3
CAISESSGGSTDTQYF
TGTGCCATCAGTGAGTCGAGTGGCGGGAGCACAGATACGCAGTATTTT
>TRBJ2-3|once|TRBD2|TRBV24-1
CATSGSGILTDTQYF
TGTGCCACCAGTGGGAGCGGGATCTTGACAGATACGCAGTATTTT
>TRBJ2-7|NA|NA|TRBV6-5
CASSYSNSGAYEQYF
TGTGCCAGCAGTTACTCGAATTCAGGGGCCTACGAGCAGTACTTC
>TRBJ1-2|many|NA|TRBV20-1
CSADGPYGYTF
TGCAGTGCGGACGGCCCCTATGGCTACACCTTC
>TRBJ2-1|many|NA|TRBV7-3
CASSLAGTTYNEQFF
TGTGCCAGCAGCTTAGCGGGAACAACCTACAATGAGCAGTTCTTC
>TRBJ2-3|few|NA|TRBV20-1
CSASDGNSDTQYF
TGCAGTGCTAGTGACGGGAATTCAGATACGCAGTATTTT
>TRBJ2-5|few|TRBD1|TRBV15
CATSRGSDRAQETQYF
TGTGCCACCAGCAGGGGCTCAGACAGGGCCCAAGAGACCCAGTACTTC
>TRBJ2-1|few|TRBD2|TRBV27
CASSTIAGGPGNEQFF
TGTGCCAGCAGTACTATAGCGGGAGGGCCGGGCAATGAGCAGTTCTTC
>TRBJ1-1|NA|NA|TRBV7-9
CASSLATKEEAFF
TGTGCCAGCAGCTTAGCCACGAAAGAAGAAGCTTTCTTT
>TRBJ2-1|many|NA|TRBV2
CASAGWSGNEQFF
TGTGCCAGCGCGGGATGGAGTGGAAATGAGCAGTTCTTC
>TRBJ2-7|few|TRBD2|TRBV9
CASSVAPAGGGEQYF
TGTGCCAGCAGCGTAGCTCCAGCGGGAGGAGGCGAGCAGTACTTC
>TRBJ2-7|few|NA|TRBV4-1
CASRDSISYEQYF
TGCGCCAGCCGGGACTCAATCTCCTACGAGCAGTACTTC
>TRBJ2-2|once|NA|TRBV5-1
CASSLADGTNTGELFF
TGCGCCAGCAGCTTGGCAGACGGTACGAACACCGGGGAGCTGTTTTTT
>TRBJ1-5|NA|NA|TRBV12-3/TRBV12-4
CASSRGSNQPQHF
TGTGCCAGCAGTAGGGGAAGCAATCAGCCCCAGCATTTT
>TRBJ2-4|NA|NA|TRBV12-3/TRBV12-4
CASSSGESIVAKNIQYF
TGTGCCAGCAGTTCAGGGGAATCCATTGTAGCCAAAAACATTCAGTACTTC
>TRBJ2-5|NA|NA|TRBV28
CASSFWGVYQETQYF
TGTGCCAGCAGTTTCTGGGGGGTGTACCAAGAGACCCAGTACTTC
>TRBJ2-7|NA|NA|TRBV12-3/TRBV12-4
CASSRDRYEQYF
TGTGCCAGCAGCAGGGACCGGTACGAGCAGTACTTC
>TRBJ2-5|few|NA|TRBV29-1
CSVERQQQETQYF
TGCAGCGTTGAAAGACAGCAGCAAGAGACCCAGTACTTC
>TRBJ2-7|many|NA|TRBV28
CASSSGKVTYEQYF
TGTGCCAGCAGTTCAGGGAAAGTAACCTACGAGCAGTACTTC
>TRBJ2-1|many|TRBD1|TRBV12-3/TRBV12-4
CASSSSTGQGGSEQFF
TGTGCCAGCAGTTCGTCGACGGGACAGGGAGGTAGTGAGCAGTTCTTC
>TRBJ2-2|NA|NA|TRBV7-2
CASSSGTRTGELFF
TGTGCCAGCAGCTCCGGGACTCGCACCGGGGAGCTGTTTTTT
>TRBJ2-2|few|TRBD2|TRBV20-1
CSARDFRLAGGSGGELFF
TGCAGTGCTAGAGACTTTCGGCTAGCGGGAGGAAGCGGCGGGGAGCTGTTTTTT
>TRBJ2-4|few|NA|TRBV12-3/TRBV12-4
CASSYGAQRKNIQYF
TGTGCCAGCAGTTACGGGGCACAGCGCAAAAACATTCAGTACTTC
>TRBJ2-1|NA|TRBD2|TRBV11-1
CASSPKSLTSGRSNEQFF
TGTGCCAGCAGCCCAAAGTCCCTGACTAGCGGGAGGTCAAATGAGCAGTTCTTC
>TRBJ2-7|many|NA|TRBV11-2
CASSMGRTLTIYEQYF
TGTGCCAGCAGCATGGGACGGACTTTGACCATCTACGAGCAGTACTTC
>TRBJ2-1|few|TRBD2|TRBV7-2
CASSSFGRGSSYNEQFF
TGTGCCAGCAGTAGTTTTGGGCGGGGGAGCTCCTACAATGAGCAGTTCTTC
>TRBJ2-2|few|NA|TRBV14
CASSQDVRDTGELFF
TGTGCCAGCAGCCAAGATGTCCGAGACACCGGGGAGCTGTTTTTT
>TRBJ2-2|few|NA|TRBV3-1
CASSRGRMIGELFF
TGTGCCAGCAGCCGCGGCCGAATGATCGGGGAGCTGTTTTTT
>TRBJ2-3|few|NA|TRBV29-1
CSASRAGYDTQYF
TGCAGCGCGTCGCGGGCAGGTTACGATACGCAGTATTTT
>TRBJ2-1|many|NA|TRBV7-2
CASSLSFGYNEQFF
TGTGCCAGCAGCTTATCTTTTGGGTACAATGAGCAGTTCTTC
>TRBJ2-1|NA|TRBD2|TRBV5-1
CASSPLTSGDYNEQFF
TGCGCCAGCAGCCCGTTGACTAGCGGGGATTACAATGAGCAGTTCTTC
>TRBJ2-3|many|NA|TRBV20-1
CSASPNTGFTDTQYF
TGCAGTGCTAGCCCTAATACAGGGTTCACAGATACGCAGTATTTT
>TRBJ2-7|NA|TRBD1|TRBV5-4
CASSSDLDRGDEQYF
TGTGCCAGCAGCTCCGACCTGGACAGGGGAGACGAGCAGTACTTC
>TRBJ2-7|NA|NA|TRBV12-3/TRBV12-4
CASSFDRSFEQYF
TGTGCCAGCAGTTTTGACAGGTCTTTTGAGCAGTACTTC
>TRBJ2-1|many|TRBD2|TRBV20-1
CSARDSGRTNNEQFF
TGCAGTGCTAGGGATAGCGGGAGGACTAACAATGAGCAGTTCTTC
>TRBJ2-1|few|TRBD1|TRBV29-1
CSATRGTGGGNEQFF
TGCAGCGCTACCAGGGGGACAGGGGGTGGAAATGAGCAGTTCTTC